This T cell receptor (beta chain) stems from a study of cytomegalovirus exposure and HLA in healthy donors. Study outcomes and limitations: Overall, around 160 TCR beta chains were annotated as cytomegalovirus-associated.

Germline V gives CDR1 SNHLY, CDR2 FYNNEI. This CDR3 spans 14 amino acids. The ends lost 10 bases at V and 5 bases at J; junction bases unmatched: 11. This PCR relied on a set of 60 Vbeta primers and 13 Jbeta primers. Method: immunoSEQ multiplex PCR; TCRdb's copy keeps in-frame clones and lacks some. The data contain 150,000 to 200,000 clones, just over 75% of them singletons. Notes on this clone: Its antigen is unidentified.

The receptor was derived from a woman in her 30s in good health and CMV-seropositive. The genes are TRBV2 and TRBJ2-5, with 9 nucleotides matching TRBD2. Sequenced: PBMCs. The CDR3, as DNA: TGTGCCACCCGGACTAGCGAGGGCCCGGAGACCCAGTACTTC. Its protein product is CATRTSEGPETQYF.